The 8 T cell receptor beta chains below come from one sample, sequenced in a study of T cells in Graves' hyperthyroidism and ophthalmopathy. The CDR3 regions of TCR beta were amplified from RNA transcripts. First-round RT-PCR with HTBI primers amplified the TCR CDR3 region. TCRdb processed the multiplex PCR reads anew with MiXCR; each CDR3 protein has one entry. The table has 730,000 or so distinct CDR3 sequences, over 15% seen once. Specimen: blood. All receptors derive from a woman between 50 and 59 years old with Graves' hyperthyroidism that later progressed to Graves' ophthalmopathy.

A remark on this clonotype: A clone one base away is much larger, so this may be a read error. This chain links TRBV27 with TRBJ2-1; 7 bases align to TRBD2. With V trimmed by 6 bases and J by 0 bases, 5 bases remained unmatched. Germline loops: CDR1 MNHEY, CDR2 SMNVEV (reference sequence). The CDR3 loop spans 15 amino acids. CDR3 sequence (DNA): TGTGCCAGCAGATTAACGGGGGGCTCCTACAATGAGCAGTTCTTC. It specifies CASRLTGGSYNEQFF.

This clonotype was seen a handful of times. This chain links TRBV27 with TRBJ2-3; D remains unclear. The germline V gene encodes CDR1 MNHEY and CDR2 SMNVEV (reference sequence). Deletions cut 6 bases from V and 7 bases from J, with 20 bases between. The CDR3 runs 15 residues. In DNA, the CDR3 is TGTGCCAGCAGAGCAGACCGGACCATAAGTAATACGCAGTATTTT. Amino acids: CASRADRTISNTQYF.

This chain uses TRBV12-3 or TRBV12-4 with TRBJ1-1; a weak D match, TRBD1 (5 bases). The CDR3 is made up of 14 amino acids. The V and J ends lost 10 bases and 10 bases respectively, with 25 bases between them. CDR3 in DNA: TGTGCCATCAAGCTCTGGGGCACGATCCCTGGAGCTTTCTTT. Its protein is CAIKLWGTIPGAFF.

This clonotype was counted ten times or more. V and J are TRBV3-1 and TRBJ2-7; D is undetermined. The CDR3 length is 13 residues. The V gene lost 1 base and the J gene lost 3 bases, with 7 bases spanning the gap. Germline V gives CDR1 LGHDT, CDR2 YNNKEL (reference sequence). CDR3 nucleotides: TGTGCCAGCAGCCAAGGTACAAACTACGAGCAGTACTTC. Translating gives CASSQGTNYEQYF.

This clonotype was seen many times. The chain is built from TRBV30 and TRBJ1-3; perhaps TRBD1 as D (5 bases). In germline, CDR1 is GTSNPN, CDR2 SVGIG (reference sequence). V was shortened by 8 bases and J by 8 bases, with 16 bases between the two germline ends. This CDR3 has 12 residues. The CDR3 bases are TGTGCCGCCTCGGGACCCCTGGACACCATATATTTT. This translates into CAASGPLDTIYF.

This clonotype was counted only a few times. The V and J genes are TRBV27 and TRBJ2-1; 15 bases are shared with TRBD2. Germline V gives CDR1 MNHEY, CDR2 SMNVEV (reference sequence). V shed 6 bases and J 13 bases; nucleotides not matched to a gene: 7. This CDR3 spans 14 amino acids. The CDR3 DNA sequence: TGTGCCAGCAGCCCTCGGACTAGCGGGGGGGCCCAGTTCTTC. Encoded protein: CASSPRTSGGAQFF.

This clonotype has a count of ten or more. This chain uses TRBV12-3 or TRBV12-4 with TRBJ2-2; 12 nucleotides align to TRBD1. Trimming cost V 7 bases and J 3 bases; bases outside gene matches: 9. This CDR3 is 17 amino acids long. CDR3 sequence: CASTTWGQGADTGELFF. The CDR3 DNA follows: TGTGCCAGCACCACTTGGGGACAGGGGGCGGACACCGGGGAGCTGTTTTTT.

This clonotype has only a few counts. The chain is built from TRBV19 and TRBJ1-1, with D unresolved. Between the trimmed V and J ends, which lost 3 bases and 6 bases, there was a span of 11 bases. Germline CDR1 reads LNHDA; CDR2 reads SQIVND (reference sequence). The CDR3 spans 13 residues. In nucleotides, the CDR3 is TGTGCCAGTAGTATCGGCAGTGTCGCTGAAGCTTTCTTT. This sequence encodes CASSIGSVAEAFF.